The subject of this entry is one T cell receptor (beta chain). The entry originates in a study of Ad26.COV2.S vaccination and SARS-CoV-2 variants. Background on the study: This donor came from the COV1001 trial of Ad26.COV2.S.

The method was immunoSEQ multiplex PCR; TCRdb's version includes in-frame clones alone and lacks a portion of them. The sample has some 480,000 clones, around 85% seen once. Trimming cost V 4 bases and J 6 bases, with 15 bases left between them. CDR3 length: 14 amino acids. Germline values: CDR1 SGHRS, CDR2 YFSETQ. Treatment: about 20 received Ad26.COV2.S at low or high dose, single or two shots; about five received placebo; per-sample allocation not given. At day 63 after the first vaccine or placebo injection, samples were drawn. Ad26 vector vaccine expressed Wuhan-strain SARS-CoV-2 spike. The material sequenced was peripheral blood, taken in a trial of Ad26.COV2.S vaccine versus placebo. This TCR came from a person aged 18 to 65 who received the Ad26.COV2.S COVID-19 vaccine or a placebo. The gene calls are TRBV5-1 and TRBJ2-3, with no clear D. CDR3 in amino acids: CASSPGPQTDTQYF. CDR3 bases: TGCGCCAGCAGCCCCGGGCCCCAGACGGATACGCAGTATTTT.